This T cell receptor beta chain was found in a study of T cells after yellow fever vaccination. This clonotype appeared a few times. The CDR3 sequence is 15 residues long. Trimming pared 6 bases from V and 1 base from J, leaving 16 bases between. Per the germline V gene, CDR1 is SNHLY and CDR2 is FYNNEI. One entry per CDR3 protein, called by TCRdb with MiXCR from the 5' RACE reads. The table shows roughly 240,000 distinct CDR3 sequences, with roughly 6.2% occurring only once. The sample here was CD4+ T cells sorted from PBMCs, taken on the day of the yellow fever booster vaccination. The sequence was obtained from a man younger than 45 who received the YFV17D yellow fever vaccine. V usage is TRBV2 and J usage is TRBJ2-7; tentative D call: TRBD2 (5 bases). Written as DNA, the CDR3 is TGTGCCAGCAGAGAGGAAAGGGAGTTTTCCTACGAGCAGTACTTC. Translation gives CASREEREFSYEQYF. Full variable domain (missing parts from reference TRBV2 and TRBJ2-7): EPEVTQTPSHQVTQMGQEVILRCVPISNHLYFYWYRQILGQKVEFLVSFYNNEISEKSEIFDDQFSVERPDGSNFTLKIRSTKLEDSAMYFCASREEREFSYEQYFGPGTRLTVT.